The 30 T cell receptor beta chains below all came from one sample that was sequenced in a study of T cells in Graves' hyperthyroidism and ophthalmopathy. TCR beta CDR3 regions were amplified from RNA transcripts. An initial round of RT-PCR targeting the TCR CDR3 relied on the HTBI primer set. Each CDR3 protein is one row after TCRdb ran MiXCR on the multiplex PCR reads. This table has about 210,000 distinct CDR3 sequences, 17% appearing once. Sequencing input: blood. These receptors all stem from a man aged 45-65 years with Graves' hyperthyroidism.

This clonotype was observed at least ten times. The V gene is TRBV2, the J gene TRBJ2-1; D call uncertain. Deletions cut 2 bases from V and 0 bases from J, with 8 bases between. The CDR3 totals 15 residues. CDR1 and CDR2 from the germline V gene are SNHLY and FYNNEI. Here the CDR3 DNA reads TGTGCCAGCAGTGAAACCTCGAGCTCCTACAATGAGCAGTTCTTC. This codes for CASSETSSSYNEQFF.

This clonotype was detected a few times. A much larger clone differs from this one at a single base, so this may be a read error. The rearrangement links TRBV11-2 to TRBJ2-7; tentatively, D is TRBD2 (5 bases). V lost 8 bases to trimming and J lost 3 bases, with 17 bases between them. CDR3 length: 14 residues. Germline V CDR1 and CDR2: SGHAT, FQNNGV. CDR3 amino acids: CASGAVVRVYEQYF. The CDR3 DNA reads TGTGCCAGCGGCGCAGTTGTGCGGGTCTACGAGCAGTACTTC.

The table lists this clonotype with a few counts. The V and J genes are TRBV5-8 and TRBJ1-4, with D uncertain. Germline V CDR1 and CDR2: SGHTS, YDEGEE. CDR3 length: 14 residues. Between the trimmed V and J ends, which lost 1 base and 0 bases, there was a span of 4 bases. The CDR3 region is CASSLTTTNEKLFF. The CDR3 DNA follows: TGTGCCAGCAGCTTGACGACAACTAATGAAAAACTGTTTTTT.

Written as DNA, the CDR3 is TGTGCCAGCAGAGCTGGGCCCGAAAAACTGTTTTTT. Protein: CASRAGPEKLFF. J is TRBJ1-4 and V is TRBV6-2 or TRBV6-3; unclear D gene. There are 12 residues in the CDR3. V lost 6 bases and J 8 bases, leaving 10 bases between the germline ends. Germline loops: CDR1 MNHEY, CDR2 SVGEGT.

This clonotype has only a few counts. The V and J genes are TRBV9 and TRBJ2-3; TRBD2 aligns across 11 bases. This CDR3 spans 20 amino acids. V lost 4 bases and J lost 5; bases outside the gene matches: 21. The germline V gene encodes CDR1 SGDLS and CDR2 YYNGEE. This chain's CDR3 is CASSTRTWSGIAGGEDTQYF. The CDR3 region has the DNA TGTGCCAGCAGCACTCGCACCTGGTCTGGAATAGCGGGAGGGGAAGATACGCAGTATTTT.

Written as DNA, the CDR3 is TGTGCCAGCAGGGGAGGGACAGGGGGTTTGAACACTGAAGCTTTCTTT. Translated, it gives CASRGGTGGLNTEAFF. This chain links TRBV9 with TRBJ1-1, with 11 bases fitting TRBD1. V shed 5 bases, J shed 0 bases, and the junction held 6 bases outside the gene matches. The V gene's germline CDR1 is SGDLS and CDR2 YYNGEE. The CDR3 spans 16 residues.

In its sample, this clonotype was seen many times. One end of the junction is discordant with germline, which a read error may explain. The chain links TRBV7-9 to TRBJ2-7; 7 nucleotides match TRBD2. CDR1 and CDR2 from the germline V gene are SEHNR and FQNEAQ (reference sequence). This CDR3 region has 12 residues. CDR3 coding DNA: TGTGCCGGCAGTCCGGGGGGACACGAGCAGTACTTC. Protein: CAGSPGGHEQYF.

The rearrangement links TRBV5-6 to TRBJ2-1, with a possible D match to TRBD1 (5 bases). Germline assignment: CDR1 SGHDT and CDR2 YYEEEE. V was shortened by 1 base and J by 8 bases, with 19 bases between the two germline ends. This CDR3 contains 16 residues. The CDR3 loop is CASSLFDSYRIDEQFF. In nucleotides, the CDR3 is TGTGCCAGCAGCTTGTTTGACAGCTATAGGATCGATGAGCAGTTCTTC.

The table lists this clonotype with many counts. V usage is TRBV7-8 and J usage is TRBJ2-5; D might be TRBD2 (6 bases). The CDR3 consists of 15 residues. Trimming removed 4 bases at V and 5 bases at J, with 17 bases between. The germline V gene has CDR1 SGHVS and CDR2 FQNEAQ. The CDR3 is CASSSSGSQPETQYF. For the CDR3, the DNA is TGTGCCAGCAGCTCAAGCGGGTCCCAACCGGAGACCCAGTACTTC.

V usage is TRBV7-9 and J usage is TRBJ2-2; weak D call: TRBD2 (6 bases). CDR1 is SEHNR and CDR2 is FQNEAQ in the germline V gene (reference sequence). The CDR3 covers 17 residues. V was shortened by 1 base and J by 4 bases, with 16 bases between the two germline ends. DNA of the CDR3: TGTGCCAGCAGCTTAGTTTCCGGGGGATTGGGCACCGGGGAGCTGTTTTTT. It yields the protein CASSLVSGGLGTGELFF.

Ten or more counts support this clonotype. The chain employs TRBV3-1 and TRBJ2-3; the D is unclear. The CDR3 totals 14 residues. The germline V gene has CDR1 LGHDT and CDR2 YNNKEL (reference sequence). Trimming removed 1 base from V and 2 bases from J, with 7 bases in between. This CDR3 is CASSQGIHTDTQYF. The CDR3 nucleotides read TGTGCCAGCAGCCAAGGGATACACACAGATACGCAGTATTTT.

This clonotype was picked up many times. This chain joins TRBV2 and TRBJ1-1; 8 positions agree with TRBD1. Trimming at V came to 8 bases and at J to 12 bases, leaving 11 bases not matched to a gene. Germline values: CDR1 SNHLY, CDR2 FYNNEI. This CDR3 has 12 residues. CDR3 residues: CASSEDRASTFF. The CDR3 coding sequence is TGTGCCAGCTCAGAGGACAGGGCATCTACTTTCTTT.

This clonotype was seen more than once but under ten times. This chain links TRBV7-2 with TRBJ1-5; D remains unclear. V shed 5 bases and J shed 4 bases, with 6 bases lying between them. The CDR3 loop spans 12 amino acids. Germline V gene data show CDR1 as SGHTA and CDR2 as FQGNSA. The CDR3 coding sequence is TGTGCCAGCAGCGCAAGGAATCAGCCCCAGCATTTT. It codes for CASSARNQPQHF.

This clonotype was observed at least ten times. The chain has TRBV27 and TRBJ2-1; 10 nucleotides align to TRBD1. The CDR3 is made up of 15 amino acids. V lost 6 bases and J lost 9; bases outside the gene matches: 11. CDR1 is MNHEY, CDR2 SMNVEV, per germline (reference sequence). CDR3 sequence reads: CASSPGTGAVGEQFF. The DNA of the CDR3 is TGTGCCAGCAGCCCCGGGACAGGGGCCGTCGGTGAGCAGTTCTTC.

This clonotype has only a few counts. V usage is TRBV7-3 and J usage is TRBJ2-6, with D perhaps matching TRBD2 (6 bases). This CDR3 region has 15 residues. Trimming stripped 4 bases from V and 4 bases from J, with 11 bases between. Germline V gene sequence: CDR1 SGHTA, CDR2 FQGTGA. CDR3 sequence (DNA): TGTGCCAGCAGCTCTGGAGGGGCCGGGGCCAACGTCCTGACTTTC. Translating gives CASSSGGAGANVLTF.

There are a few counts of this clonotype. The rearrangement joins TRBV9 to TRBJ2-1; no reliable D call. The V and J ends lost 0 bases and 0 bases respectively, with 7 bases between them. The germline V gene encodes CDR1 SGDLS and CDR2 YYNGEE. This CDR3 is 15 amino acids long. Written as DNA, the CDR3 is TGTGCCAGCAGCGTAGACAGATCCTCCTACAATGAGCAGTTCTTC. It translates to CASSVDRSSYNEQFF.

Ten or more counts support this clonotype. The gene calls are TRBV12-3 or TRBV12-4 and TRBJ1-2; D not resolved. The CDR3 length is 13 residues. The germline V and J ends were trimmed by 5 bases and 4 bases, with 11 bases remaining between them. The CDR3 protein is CASSARRLYGYTF. CDR3 DNA sequence: TGTGCCAGCAGTGCACGACGGCTCTATGGCTACACCTTC.

This clonotype has a handful of counts. V usage is TRBV20-1 and J usage is TRBJ1-3; 7 bases fit TRBD1. The germline gives CDR1 DFQATT, CDR2 SNEGSKA (reference sequence). The CDR3 sequence is 15 residues long. V lost 3 bases and J lost 0; bases outside the gene matches: 5. The CDR3, as DNA: TGCAGTGCTAGTACAGGGGCCAACTCTGGAAACACCATATATTTT. Translating it yields CSASTGANSGNTIYF.

The chain is built from TRBV28 and TRBJ1-2, with no clear D. CDR1 and CDR2 from the germline V gene are MDHEN and SYDVKM. This CDR3 comprises 13 residues. V dropped 3 bases and J dropped 2 bases, with 7 bases sitting between them. CDR3 region: CASSFRMNYGYTF. CDR3 DNA: TGTGCCAGCAGTTTCAGAATGAACTATGGCTACACCTTC.

This clonotype was seen many times. The V gene is TRBV18, the J gene TRBJ2-7; D ambiguous. Per germline, CDR1 KGHSH and CDR2 LQKENI. V was trimmed by 2 bases and J by 4 bases, leaving 9 bases between them. This CDR3 is built from 13 residues. In DNA form, the CDR3 reads TGTGCCAGCTCACCAGGGGTTGGGTACGAGCAGTACTTC. It is translated as CASSPGVGYEQYF.

The table lists this clonotype with a few counts. This may come from a read error, since a much larger clone is one base off. Because the CDR3's place on the DNA is in doubt, the DNA is left out and the CDR3 is given as listed by TCRdb. The V call is TRBV9, the J call TRBJ2-7; TRBD2 is taken as the D call from the table, unchecked against the DNA. Per the germline V gene, CDR1 is SGDLS and CDR2 is YYNGEE. A total of 14 residues make up the CDR3, ends included. CDR3 sequence: CASSVGDGSYERYF.

This clonotype appeared a few times. The gene calls are TRBV5-5 and TRBJ2-3; 9 bases fit TRBD2. CDR3 size: 16 residues. J lost 3 bases, V lost 4 bases, and 9 bases had no gene match. The germline V gene has CDR1 SGHKS and CDR2 YYEKEE (reference sequence). Here the CDR3 reads CASSPPSLAGTDTQYF. The CDR3 coding sequence is TGTGCCAGCAGCCCACCTAGCCTAGCGGGAACAGATACGCAGTATTTT. Drawing the rest from reference TRBV5-5 and TRBJ2-3, the complete variable domain is DAGVTQSPTHLIKTRGQQVTLRCSPISGHKSVSWYQQVLGQGPQFIFQYYEKEERGRGNFPDRFSARQFPNYSSELNVNALLLGDSALYLCASSPPSLAGTDTQYFGPGTRLTVL.

This clonotype was recorded at least ten times. The chain links TRBV20-1 to TRBJ1-2, with 8 bases aligning to TRBD1. Per germline, CDR1 DFQATT and CDR2 SNEGSKA (reference sequence). Losses at the gene ends were 0 bases for V and 5 bases for J; bases not matched to a gene: 5. CDR3 size: 14 residues. For the CDR3, the DNA is TGCAGTGCTAGAGAGGCAGGGGGCTGGTATGGCTACACCTTC. Translation gives CSAREAGGWYGYTF.

This clonotype was recorded at least ten times. J is TRBJ2-7 and V is TRBV30; 7 nucleotides match TRBD2. Germline V gene data show CDR1 as GTSNPN and CDR2 as SVGIG (reference sequence). V lost 3 bases to trimming and J lost 4 bases; unmatched junction nucleotides: 6. The length of the CDR3 is 13 residues. In DNA, the CDR3 is TGTGCCTGGAGCGGGGCGGGAGCGTACGAGCAGTACTTC. Translating gives CAWSGAGAYEQYF.

The sample holds many counts of this clonotype. The chain uses TRBV6-2 or TRBV6-3 and TRBJ2-1; 12 bases match TRBD2. V lost 6 bases and J lost 4; bases outside the gene matches: 4. This CDR3 contains 15 residues. Germline CDR1 and CDR2: MNHEY and SVGEGT. For the CDR3, the DNA is TGTGCCAGCAGAGATGGACTAGCGGGATACAATGAGCAGTTCTTC. Translating gives CASRDGLAGYNEQFF.

This clonotype has a count of ten or more. The chain recombines TRBV2 with TRBJ2-2, with 8 bases fitting TRBD2. Germline lookup yields CDR1 SNHLY and CDR2 FYNNEI. The CDR3 is 15 residues long. V was clipped by 5 bases and J by 1 base; unmatched bases: 3. CDR3: CASSPGLENTGELFF. In DNA, the CDR3 is TGTGCCAGCAGTCCGGGACTAGAGAACACCGGGGAGCTGTTTTTT. Full variable domain (missing parts from reference TRBV2 and TRBJ2-2): EPEVTQTPSHQVTQMGQEVILRCVPISNHLYFYWYRQILGQKVEFLVSFYNNEISEKSEIFDDQFSVERPDGSNFTLKIRSTKLEDSAMYFCASSPGLENTGELFFGEGSRLTVL.

Ten or more counts support this clonotype. This chain connects TRBV30 to TRBJ2-7; no firm D call. V lost 0 bases and J 5 bases, leaving 5 bases between the germline ends. The CDR3 is 11 residues long. CDR1 and CDR2 (germline): GTSNPN, SVGIG (reference sequence). CDR3 region: CAWSVKDEQYF. In DNA form, the CDR3 reads TGTGCCTGGAGTGTAAAAGACGAGCAGTACTTC.

This chain connects TRBV4-3 to TRBJ2-3, with a weak D call TRBD1 (5 bases). Germline V gene lookup returns CDR1 LGHNA and CDR2 YSLEER. The CDR3 contains 15 residues. Trimming cost V 1 base and J 1 base, with 9 bases left between them. CDR3 protein: CASSQAGKGTDTQYF. CDR3 nucleotide sequence: TGCGCCAGCAGCCAAGCAGGGAAGGGCACAGATACGCAGTATTTT.

A word on this clonotype: A much larger clone is a single base away; this may be a read error. The rearrangement joins TRBV19 to TRBJ2-7, with D maybe TRBD2 (6 bases). Germline V CDR1 and CDR2: LNHDA, SQIVND (reference sequence). The CDR3 covers 12 residues. CDR3 in DNA: TGTACCAGTAGTCCCTCTAGCGACGAGCAGTACTTC. Amino acids: CTSSPSSDEQYF.

Concerning this clonotype itself: A read error may be the cause here, since a much bigger clone is one base away. V is TRBV12-3 or TRBV12-4 and J is TRBJ2-7, with unresolved D. V was clipped by 8 bases and J by 3 bases, with 8 bases between them. This CDR3 comprises 11 residues. CDR3 sequence: CASGESYEQYF. The CDR3 DNA reads as TGTGCCAGCGGCGAGAGCTACGAGCAGTACTTC.